The 21 T cell receptor beta chains listed next were all sequenced from one sample in a study of blood T cell repertoires in COVID-19 (dated by TCRdb to 2020 to 2021). Receptor amplification or capture employed the immunoSEQ multiplex PCR assay. TCRdb provides this immuneACCESS table in a form limited to in-frame rearrangements. Some clones are lacking; in checked studies, under half of them reflect an unresolved V gene, and why the rest are absent is not known. Across this sample there are approximately 330,000 clones, with 88% seen only once. The top ten hold roughly 4% of the sample. Sequences were obtained from peripheral blood. The receptors were gathered from a woman between 50 and 59 years old with active or convalescent COVID-19.

This clone was recorded once. CDR3 DNA sequence: TGCGCCAGCAGTGCCTTGCGGGGGGGCGCCTACGAGCAGTACTTC. Translating gives CASSALRGGAYEQYF. The chain links TRBV10-1 to TRBJ2-7, with 9 bases identical to TRBD2. CDR1 and CDR2 from the germline V gene are WNHNN and SYGVQD (reference sequence). The CDR3 covers 15 residues. Trimming cost V 4 bases and J 2 bases; bases outside gene matches: 6.

This chain links TRBV15 with TRBJ1-4, with D maybe TRBD1 (5 bases). CDR3 size: 17 residues. Germline CDR1 LNHNV, CDR2 YYDKDF (reference sequence). Trimming pared 1 base from V and 6 bases from J, leaving 18 bases between. The CDR3 region is CATSRVGLGRVDEKLFF. The CDR3 DNA sequence: TGTGCCACCAGCAGAGTGGGTTTAGGCAGGGTCGATGAAAAACTGTTTTTT. Full variable domain (outside the CDR3, taken from reference TRBV15 and TRBJ1-4): DAMVIQNPRYQVTQFGKPVTLSCSQTLNHNVMYWYQQKSSQAPKLLFHYYDKDFNNEADTPDNFQSRRPNTSFCFLDIRSPGLGDTAMYLCATSRVGLGRVDEKLFFGSGTQLSVL.

V gene TRBV9 combines with J gene TRBJ1-6; TRBD1 agrees at 8 bases. The V and J ends lost 4 bases and 11 bases, in that order; junction bases with no gene match: 11. CDR3 length: 15 amino acids. Germline CDR1 SGDLS, CDR2 YYNGEE. CDR3 coding DNA: TGTGCCAGCAGCCCCCAGGACAGGGTTGTGACACCCCTCCACTTT. Protein product: CASSPQDRVVTPLHF.

This clone was detected once. The rearrangement joins TRBV12-5 to TRBJ1-1; D remains ambiguous. V was clipped by 2 bases and J by 8 bases, with 12 bases between them. CDR3 length equals 13 residues. CDR1 is LGHNT and CDR2 is FRNRAP in the germline V gene. The CDR3 region is CASGLPSPGEAFF. For the CDR3, the DNA is TGTGCTAGTGGTTTGCCAAGCCCGGGGGAAGCTTTCTTT.

This clone was detected a few times. The chain joins TRBV2 to TRBJ1-3, with TRBD1 as a possible D gene (6 bases). CDR3 length equals 16 residues. Germline assignment: CDR1 SNHLY and CDR2 FYNNEI. The V end was cut by 2 bases, the J end by 4 bases, with 15 bases between. For the CDR3, the DNA is TGTGCCAGCAGTGAAACCGGAACAGGGAAAGGAAACACCATATATTTT. Translation gives CASSETGTGKGNTIYF.

The chain uses TRBV9 and TRBJ1-6; D is unclear. Germline values: CDR1 SGDLS, CDR2 YYNGEE. Trimming cost V 4 bases and J 0 bases, with 5 bases left between them. This CDR3 comprises 14 residues. In DNA, the CDR3 is TGTGCCAGCAGCTCGGGCTCCTATAATTCACCCCTCCACTTT. Amino acids: CASSSGSYNSPLHF.

The gene calls are TRBV4-3 and TRBJ2-7; the D gene is possibly TRBD1 (6 bases). The CDR3 has 14 residues. With 3 bases removed from V and 3 bases from J, the gap between germline ends came to 12 bases. Looked up from germline, CDR1 is LGHNA and CDR2 is YSLEER. DNA of the CDR3: TGCGCCAGCAGCCATTCTGACAGGAGCTACGAGCAGTACTTC. Translation: CASSHSDRSYEQYF.

V usage is TRBV11-2 and J usage is TRBJ2-1; D possibly corresponds to TRBD1 (7 bases). V lost 3 bases, J lost 4 bases, and 19 bases lay in between. The CDR3 consists of 17 residues. Germline loops: CDR1 SGHAT, CDR2 FQNNGV. The CDR3 loop is CASSFWLPRGAYNEQFF. CDR3 bases: TGTGCCAGCAGCTTTTGGCTCCCCAGGGGGGCTTACAATGAGCAGTTCTTC.

The gene calls are TRBV13 and TRBJ1-1; TRBD1 is a possible D gene (6 bases). Between the trimmed V and J ends, which lost 0 bases and 6 bases, there was a span of 14 bases. Germline CDR1 reads PRHDT; CDR2 reads FYEKMQ (reference sequence). The CDR3 sequence is 15 residues long. This CDR3 is CASSLGLGGRAEAFF. The CDR3 DNA is TGTGCCAGCAGCTTAGGCCTAGGGGGTCGTGCTGAAGCTTTCTTT.

This chain connects TRBV19 to TRBJ1-2, with a weak D call TRBD1 (6 bases). Germline-derived CDR1 and CDR2 are LNHDA and SQIVND (reference sequence). Trimming left V 2 bases short and J 0 bases short, with 10 bases between. CDR3 length: 15 amino acids. CDR3 amino acids: CASSITGLTNYGYTF. CDR3 coding DNA: TGTGCCAGTAGTATAACAGGGCTCACTAACTATGGCTACACCTTC.

The chain has TRBV19 and TRBJ2-6; 9 nucleotides align to TRBD1. CDR1 and CDR2 from the germline V gene are LNHDA and SQIVND (reference sequence). Germline trimming cut 10 bases from V and 3 bases from J; bases unmatched to any gene: 4. The CDR3 contains 14 residues. CDR3 nucleotide sequence: TGTGCCACACAGGGGGCTAATGGGGCCAACGTCCTGACTTTC. This translates into CATQGANGANVLTF.

The chain employs TRBV6-5 and TRBJ1-1; D may be TRBD1 (6 bases). Germline V lookup: CDR1 MNHEY, CDR2 SVGAGI. The germline V and J ends were trimmed by 8 bases and 1 base, with 11 bases remaining between them. The length of the CDR3 is 13 residues. CDR3 nucleotide sequence: TGTGCCAGCGGTAAGGACAGGAACACTGAAGCTTTCTTT. Residues: CASGKDRNTEAFF.

The V and J genes are TRBV28 and TRBJ1-3; 7 bases agree with TRBD1. V was clipped by 5 bases and J by 2 bases; unmatched bases: 9. Germline assignment: CDR1 MDHEN and CDR2 SYDVKM. The CDR3 is made up of 16 amino acids. The CDR3 loop is CASSKERGLTGNTIYF. The DNA of the CDR3 is TGTGCCAGCAGTAAAGAAAGGGGGCTCACTGGAAACACCATATATTTT.

This clone was picked up one time. The rearrangement joins TRBV28 to TRBJ2-7, with 9 bases that match TRBD1. V shed 6 bases and J 4 bases; nucleotides not matched to a gene: 10. The CDR3 loop spans 15 amino acids. Germline V gene data show CDR1 as MDHEN and CDR2 as SYDVKM. CDR3 protein: CASRRRDRALYEQYF. The CDR3 DNA sequence: TGTGCCAGCAGACGCCGGGACAGGGCCCTTTACGAGCAGTACTTC.

The chain has TRBV19 and TRBJ2-1; no clear D gene. The CDR3 is 12 residues long. Germline CDR1 is LNHDA and CDR2 is SQIVND (reference sequence). V lost 3 bases and J lost 7, with 7 bases in between. The CDR3 nucleotides are TGTGCCAGTAGTATCGGGTGGAATGAGCAGTTCTTC. This translates into CASSIGWNEQFF.

The chain joins TRBV5-1 to TRBJ2-2; perhaps TRBD1 as D (6 bases). V shed 0 bases and J shed 6 bases, with 15 bases lying between them. This CDR3 has 16 amino acids. Germline V gene lookup returns CDR1 SGHRS and CDR2 YFSETQ. In DNA, the CDR3 is TGCGCCAGCAGCTTGGGAAGGGGGAGTCTCGCCGGGGAGCTGTTTTTT. It translates to CASSLGRGSLAGELFF.

The rearrangement links TRBV25-1 to TRBJ2-7; the match to TRBD2 covers 9 bases. CDR1 is MGHDK and CDR2 is SYGVNS in the germline V gene. The CDR3 sequence is 16 residues long. With V trimmed by 4 bases and J by 4 bases, 11 bases remained unmatched. DNA of the CDR3: TGTGCCAGCAGTGGTAGCGGGAGAAACGGCGTTTACGAGCAGTACTTC. This translates into CASSGSGRNGVYEQYF.

This chain joins TRBV30 and TRBJ1-1; D is unclear. The CDR3 length is 12 residues. Deletions cut 0 bases from V and 5 bases from J, with 7 bases between. Germline V gene data show CDR1 as GTSNPN and CDR2 as SVGIG (reference sequence). DNA for the CDR3: TGTGCCTGGAGTGTCGGGATGACTGAAGCTTTCTTT. Translation gives CAWSVGMTEAFF.

The chain employs TRBV6-1 and TRBJ1-2; no firm D call. Germline CDR1 is MNHNS and CDR2 is SASEGT. V was cut by 3 bases and J by 3 bases, with 5 bases left in between. The CDR3 extends over 12 amino acids. This chain's CDR3 is CASSEQDYGYTF. CDR3 nucleotides: TGTGCCAGCAGTGAGCAGGACTATGGCTACACCTTC.

In regard to this clone: One junction end does not reproduce the germline sequence, and a read error may be involved. The chain carries TRBV9 and TRBJ2-1; 14 positions agree with TRBD2. Germline V gene data show CDR1 as SGDLS and CDR2 as YYNGEE. The CDR3 length is 13 residues. CDR3 DNA: TGTGCCAGCAGCGAGTCTGGGACTAGCGGGAGTATCTTC. Translating it yields CASSESGTSGSIF.

The rearrangement links TRBV28 to TRBJ1-2; D not certain. Trimming took off 8 bases at V and 4 bases at J, with 20 bases between the two ends. Germline CDR1 and CDR2: MDHEN and SYDVKM. CDR3 length equals 15 residues. The CDR3 sequence: CASLPPIPVPYGYTF. The CDR3 nucleotides read TGTGCCAGCTTACCCCCTATTCCGGTTCCCTATGGCTACACCTTC.